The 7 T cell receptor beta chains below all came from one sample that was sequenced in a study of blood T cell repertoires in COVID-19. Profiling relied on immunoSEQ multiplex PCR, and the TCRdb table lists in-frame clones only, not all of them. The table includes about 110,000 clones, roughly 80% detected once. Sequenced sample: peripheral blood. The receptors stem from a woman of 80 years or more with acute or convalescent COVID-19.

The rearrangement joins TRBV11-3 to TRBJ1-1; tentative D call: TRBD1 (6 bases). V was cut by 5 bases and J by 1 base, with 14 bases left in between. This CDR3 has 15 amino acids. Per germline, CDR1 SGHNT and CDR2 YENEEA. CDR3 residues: CASSLRGVANTEAFF. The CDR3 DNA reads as TGTGCCAGCAGCCTCAGGGGAGTTGCGAACACTGAAGCTTTCTTT.

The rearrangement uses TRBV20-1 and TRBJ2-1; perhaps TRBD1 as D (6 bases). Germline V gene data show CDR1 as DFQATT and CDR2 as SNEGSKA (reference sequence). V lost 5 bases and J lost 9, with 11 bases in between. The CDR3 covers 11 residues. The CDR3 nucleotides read TGCAGTGCTTCCCAGGGGACTGAGCAGTTCTTC. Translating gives CSASQGTEQFF.

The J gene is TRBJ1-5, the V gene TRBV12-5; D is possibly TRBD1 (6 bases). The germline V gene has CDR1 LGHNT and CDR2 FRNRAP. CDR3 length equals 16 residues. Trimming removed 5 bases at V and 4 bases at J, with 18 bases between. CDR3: CASGPPTGGANQPQHF. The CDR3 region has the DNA TGTGCTAGTGGTCCACCCACGGGGGGCGCGAATCAGCCCCAGCATTTT. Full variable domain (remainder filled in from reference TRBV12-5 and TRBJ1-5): DARVTQTPRHKVTEMGQEVTMRCQPILGHNTVFWYRQTMMQGLELLAYFRNRAPLDDSGMPKDRFSAEMPDATLATLKIQPSEPRDSAVYFCASGPPTGGANQPQHFGDGTRLSIL.

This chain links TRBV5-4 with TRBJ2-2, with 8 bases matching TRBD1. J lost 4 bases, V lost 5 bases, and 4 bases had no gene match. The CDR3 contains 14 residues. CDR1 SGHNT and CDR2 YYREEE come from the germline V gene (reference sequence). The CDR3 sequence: CASREDRATGELFF. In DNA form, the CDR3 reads TGTGCCAGCAGAGAGGACAGGGCCACCGGGGAGCTGTTTTTT.

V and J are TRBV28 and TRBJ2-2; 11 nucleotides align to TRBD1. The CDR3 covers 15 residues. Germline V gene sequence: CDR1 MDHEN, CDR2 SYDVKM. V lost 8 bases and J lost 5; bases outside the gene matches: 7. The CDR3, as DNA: TGTGCCAGCGGCAAGGACAGGGGGCGGACCGGGGAGCTGTTTTTT. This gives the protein CASGKDRGRTGELFF.

The CDR3 sequence is CASSPDTLELFF. CDR3 in DNA: TGTGCCAGCAGCCCTGACACCCTCGAGCTGTTTTTT. The gene calls are TRBV6-6 and TRBJ2-2; D is unresolved. Germline CDR1 and CDR2: MNHNY and SVGAGI (reference sequence). Trimming took 6 bases from V and 11 from J, leaving 13 bases between them. CDR3 length equals 12 residues.

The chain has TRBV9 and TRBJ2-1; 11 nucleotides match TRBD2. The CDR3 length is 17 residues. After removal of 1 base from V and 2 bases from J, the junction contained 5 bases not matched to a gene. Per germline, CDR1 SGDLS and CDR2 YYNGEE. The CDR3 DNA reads TGTGCCAGCAGCGTAAGATCACTAGCGGGAGCCTACAATGAGCAGTTCTTC. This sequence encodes CASSVRSLAGAYNEQFF. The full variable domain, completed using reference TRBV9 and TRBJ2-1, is DSGVTQTPKHLITATGQRVTLRCSPRSGDLSVYWYQQSLDQGLQFLIQYYNGEERAKGNILERFSAQQFPDLHSELNLSSLELGDSALYFCASSVRSLAGAYNEQFFGPGTRLTVL.